The rows below give T cell receptor beta chains drawn from one sample of a study of Ad26.COV2.S vaccination and SARS-CoV-2 variants. Generated by immunoSEQ multiplex PCR, the TCRdb table keeps only in-frame clones and is missing some. The repertoire holds hundreds of thousands of clones, with 92% as singletons. The sample was peripheral blood, taken in a trial of Ad26.COV2.S vaccine versus placebo. Every receptor here comes from a person aged 18-60 years who received the Ad26.COV2.S COVID-19 vaccine or a placebo. Each CDR3 is given with its conserved first and last residue. A D gene is named only where the DNA matches it firmly. Only part of the rows carry a size: once, few, many, or a class if the clone is expanded.

TRBD2 | TRBJ2-7 | once | TRBV6-5 | CATTGGGPYEQYF | TGTGCCACCACGGGGGGGGGTCCCTACGAGCAGTACTTC
- | TRBJ2-7 | - | TRBV4-1 | CASSQGDLAYEQYF | TGCGCCAGCAGCCAAGGGGACTTGGCCTACGAGCAGTACTTC
- | TRBJ2-3 | - | TRBV19 | CASSIGLGVSTDTQYF | TGTGCCAGTAGTATAGGTCTGGGGGTAAGCACAGATACGCAGTATTTT
TRBD2 | TRBJ2-1 | - | TRBV28 | CASRLLAGGPAGSYNEQFF | TGTGCCAGCAGATTACTAGCGGGGGGGCCGGCGGGTTCCTACAATGAGCAGTTCTTC
TRBD2 | TRBJ2-3 | - | TRBV11-3 | CASSPAGGSTDTQYF | TGTGCCAGCAGCCCAGCGGGGGGGAGCACAGATACGCAGTATTTT
- | TRBJ1-5 | - | TRBV6-1 | CASSVLVGLGNQPQHF | TGTGCCAGCAGTGTTTTGGTAGGTCTTGGTAATCAGCCCCAGCATTTT
- | TRBJ1-3 | - | TRBV11-2 | CASRRTGRRNTIYF | TGTGCCAGCAGACGGACCGGGCGGCGAAACACCATATATTTT
- | TRBJ1-1 | - | TRBV12-3/TRBV12-4 | CASTLPANTEAFF | TGTGCCAGCACCCTCCCCGCTAACACTGAAGCTTTCTTT
- | TRBJ2-7 | - | TRBV19 | CASSILTGRTYEQYF | TGTGCCAGTAGTATTTTGACAGGGAGGACCTACGAGCAGTACTTC
TRBD2 | TRBJ2-3 | - | TRBV7-2 | CASSLERDLAGATDTQYF | TGTGCCAGCAGCTTAGAACGGGATCTAGCGGGGGCCACAGATACGCAGTATTTT
TRBD1 | TRBJ1-2 | - | TRBV5-4 | CASSLDGTGYGYTF | TGTGCCAGCAGCTTAGACGGGACAGGCTATGGCTACACCTTC
TRBD2 | TRBJ2-1 | - | TRBV18 | CASSPVVAGGNYNEQFF | TGTGCCAGCTCACCAGTGGTAGCGGGGGGAAATTACAATGAGCAGTTCTTC
- | TRBJ1-1 | - | TRBV5-8 | CASPDLKGNTEAFF | TGTGCCAGCCCTGACTTGAAAGGGAACACTGAAGCTTTCTTT
- | TRBJ1-1 | - | TRBV19 | CASSFRWKTEAFF | TGTGCCAGTAGTTTCAGGTGGAAAACTGAAGCTTTCTTT
TRBD1 | TRBJ1-2 | - | TRBV19 | CASRNTGDYGYTF | TGTGCCAGTAGAAATACAGGGGACTATGGCTACACCTTC
- | TRBJ1-2 | - | TRBV18 | CASSPFGGARLSGYGYTF | TGTGCCAGCTCACCGTTTGGAGGGGCGCGGTTGTCGGGGTATGGCTACACCTTC
- | TRBJ2-7 | once | TRBV7-9 | CASSLEPAGTYEQYF | TGTGCCAGCAGCTTAGAGCCGGCGGGGACCTACGAGCAGTACTTC
- | TRBJ1-1 | - | TRBV12-3/TRBV12-4 | CASSRVPNTEAFF | TGTGCCAGCAGCCGAGTGCCGAACACTGAAGCTTTCTTT
- | TRBJ2-3 | - | TRBV18 | CASSPVGNPTSGDTQYF | TGTGCCAGCTCACCAGTAGGGAATCCAACAAGTGGAGATACGCAGTATTTT
- | TRBJ2-5 | - | TRBV5-4 | CASSPGGSHLASQETQYF | TGTGCCAGCAGCCCGGGGGGCAGCCACCTGGCTTCCCAGGAGACCCAGTACTTC
- | TRBJ2-3 | - | TRBV28 | CASSVWGRTDTQYF | TGTGCCAGCAGCGTTTGGGGGCGGACAGATACGCAGTATTTT
- | TRBJ1-3 | - | TRBV2 | CASSQTLGRGSSGNTIYF | TGTGCCAGCAGTCAGACCCTTGGCCGTGGCAGTTCTGGAAACACCATATATTTT
- | TRBJ2-7 | - | TRBV3-1/TRBV3-2 | CASSYSYEQYF | TGTGCCAGCAGCTACAGCTACGAGCAGTACTTC